This T cell receptor (beta chain) was sequenced in a study of cytomegalovirus exposure and HLA in healthy donors. General observations from the study: The Asian-associated ancestry cluster reportedly had fewer N-insertions than the roughly 720-donor mean in a later analysis. Further analysis was carried out later, and it showed several of the most significant clusters appearing linked to common viral pathogens. TCR beta chain V- and J-gene trimming was linked, in a later analysis, to a missense variant in DCLRE1C.

Researchers ran the PCR with 60 Vbeta and 13 Jbeta primers. TCRdb's copy holds only in-frame clones and misses some; the assay was immunoSEQ multiplex PCR. The data contain over 70,000 clones, around two thirds of them singletons. This clone was seen a handful of times. The antigen is undetermined. The sequence derives from a human donor in good health. Material for sequencing was PBMCs.

The DNA for the CDR3 is TGTGCCAGCAGTTTATTCGGACAGACAAGAACTGAAGCTTTCTTT. Protein: CASSLFGQTRTEAFF. The rearrangement links TRBV28 to TRBJ1-1; the D gene is possibly TRBD1 (6 bases). CDR3 length: 15 residues. The germline V and J ends were trimmed by 1 base and 5 bases, with 14 bases remaining between them. Germline loops: CDR1 MDHEN, CDR2 SYDVKM.